The 28 T cell receptor beta chains given below trace back to one sample, sequenced in a study of immune characterization of retroperitoneal liposarcoma. Each CDR3 protein is one row after TCRdb ran MiXCR on the PCR reads. This table has around 19,000 distinct CDR3 sequences, about 35% appearing once. The sequencing sample was made of blood. The origin of the receptors is a male donor with retroperitoneal liposarcoma.

This clonotype was counted a single time. Without the conserved terminal phenylalanine or tryptophan, this CDR3 likely stems from a read error. The chain is built from TRBV7-2 and TRBJ2-1; perhaps TRBD1 as D (5 bases). Germline CDR1 SGHTA, CDR2 FQGNSA. Trimming left V 5 bases short and J 5 bases short, with 16 bases between. The CDR3 is made up of 15 amino acids. This CDR3 reads CASSPLYGADNEQFV. In nucleotides, the CDR3 is TGTGCCAGCAGCCCTTTGTATGGGGCGGACAATGAGCAGTTCGTC.

The J gene is TRBJ2-1, the V gene TRBV11-2; 7 bases align to TRBD2. The J call could be wrong; TRBJ2-7 is a better fit for the DNA end. The CDR3 loop spans 17 amino acids. Germline values: CDR1 SGHAT, CDR2 FQNNGV. The CDR3 is CASSFFARGGPYNEQYF. CDR3 coding DNA: TGTGCCAGCAGCTTCTTCGCTCGGGGAGGGCCCTACAATGAGCAGTACTTC.

This clonotype was counted between two and nine times. This chain links TRBV6-1 with TRBJ2-1; 11 nucleotides agree with TRBD2. V shed 6 bases and J 0 bases; nucleotides not matched to a gene: 4. Germline CDR1 MNHNS, CDR2 SASEGT. The CDR3 loop spans 16 amino acids. The CDR3 region has the DNA TGTGCCAGCAGAAAAACTAGCGGGAGCTCCTACAATGAGCAGTTCTTC. Translated: CASRKTSGSSYNEQFF.

The rearrangement joins TRBV7-6 to TRBJ1-1; D possibly corresponds to TRBD1 (6 bases). The CDR3 sequence is 13 residues long. V shed 4 bases and J shed 4 bases, with 10 bases lying between them. Per germline, CDR1 SGHVS and CDR2 FNYEAQ. Here the CDR3 DNA reads TGTGCCAGCAGCTCGGCAGGGGTCACTGAAGCTTTCTTT. As protein: CASSSAGVTEAFF.

By sample share, this clonotype is medium-sized. The chain has TRBV6-1 and TRBJ2-1; possibly TRBD2 for D (5 bases). This CDR3 region has 16 residues. The germline V and J ends were trimmed by 5 bases and 3 bases, with 17 bases remaining between them. Germline CDR1 and CDR2: MNHNS and SASEGT. The CDR3 DNA sequence: TGTGCCAGCAGTCTGCTAGCCACAGCTAACTACAATGAGCAGTTCTTC. Translation: CASSLLATANYNEQFF.

By share, this clonotype ranks as medium-sized (0.01 to 0.1%). The rearrangement uses TRBV11-3 and TRBJ2-5; D is perhaps TRBD1 or TRBD2 (5 bases each). The J call may not be correct, given that the DNA end is closer to TRBJ2-7. The CDR3 length is 15 residues. Germline V gene lookup returns CDR1 SGHNT and CDR2 YENEEA. The CDR3 DNA reads TGTGCCAGCAGCCCCCTGGGGGTATTGAGCTACGAGCAGTACTTC. Translated: CASSPLGVLSYEQYF.

Comment on this clonotype: This may be a read error, as it is one base from a much larger clone. The chain couples TRBV11-3 to TRBJ2-3; D unclear. Germline CDR1 reads SGHNT; CDR2 reads YENEEA. The V end was cut by 8 bases, the J end by 3 bases, with 18 bases between. This CDR3 has 15 residues. The CDR3 DNA reads as TGTGCCAGCTCCGCGGCCAGGAGAACAACAGATACGCAGTATTTT. Encoded protein: CASSAARRTTDTQYF.

This clonotype turned up a few times. The J gene is TRBJ2-1, the V gene TRBV12-3 or TRBV12-4; 12 bases agree with TRBD2. The J call may not be correct, given that the DNA end is closer to TRBJ2-7. There are 14 residues in the CDR3. As DNA, the CDR3 is TGTGCCAGCAGTGGACTAGCGGGATTCAATGAGCAGTACTTC. It specifies CASSGLAGFNEQYF.

Only a few counts were recorded for this clonotype. V is TRBV7-8 and J is TRBJ1-2, with D tentatively TRBD1 (5 bases). Trimming stripped 3 bases from V and 0 bases from J, with 8 bases between. The CDR3 is made up of 14 amino acids. Germline assignment: CDR1 SGHVS and CDR2 FQNEAQ. Here the CDR3 DNA reads TGTGCCAGCAGCTTGGGGGAGACTAACTATGGCTACACCTTC. It encodes CASSLGETNYGYTF. Drawing the rest from reference TRBV7-8 and TRBJ1-2, the complete variable domain is GAGVSQSPRYKVAKRGQDVALRCDPISGHVSLFWYQQALGQGPEFLTYFQNEAQLDKSGLPSDRFFAERPEGSVSTLKIQRTQQEDSAVYLCASSLGETNYGYTFGSGTRLTVV.

The chain carries TRBV27 and TRBJ1-2, with 7 positions matching TRBD1. This CDR3 spans 12 amino acids. Germline V CDR1 and CDR2: MNHEY, SMNVEV (reference sequence). V trimming: 4 bases; J trimming: 8 bases; junction bases outside the gene matches: 4. The chain's CDR3 is CASSSGGWGYTF. CDR3 nucleotide sequence: TGTGCCAGCAGTTCAGGGGGGTGGGGCTACACCTTC.

For this clonotype: The final CDR3 position lacks the conserved phenylalanine or tryptophan, pointing to a likely read error. Because the CDR3's place on the DNA is in doubt, the DNA is left out and the CDR3 is given as listed by TCRdb. The rearrangement links TRBV7-2 to TRBJ2-7; whether TRBD1, the table's D call, matches the DNA was not checked. Germline-derived CDR1 and CDR2 are SGHTA and FQGNSA. Including both end residues, the CDR3 is 16 amino acids long. The CDR3 reads CASSAPPGRGMASKYL.

CDR3 DNA: TGTGCCAGCAGCTTAGGGACTTCTAGCACAGATACGCAGTATTTT. It codes for CASSLGTSSTDTQYF. V is TRBV11-3 and J is TRBJ2-3; a possible D gene is TRBD2 (5 bases). Between the trimmed V and J ends, which lost 1 base and 0 bases, there was a span of 8 bases. CDR1 SGHNT and CDR2 YENEEA come from the germline V gene. This CDR3 has 15 residues.

The chain links TRBV12-3 or TRBV12-4 to TRBJ1-1; possible D gene TRBD1, 5 bases. This CDR3 is built from 13 residues. Trimming removed 5 bases at V and 2 bases at J, with 9 bases between. CDR3 DNA: TGTGCCAGCAGTATGGACACAAACACTGAAGCTTTCTTT. It encodes CASSMDTNTEAFF.

The chain is built from TRBV27 and TRBJ1-1; D uncertain. V was shortened by 2 bases and J by 4 bases, with 8 bases between the two germline ends. Germline assignment: CDR1 MNHEY and CDR2 SMNVEV (reference sequence). The CDR3 has 13 amino acids. The CDR3 DNA sequence: TGTGCCAGCAGTTTACTAGTAGGCACTGAAGCTTTCTTT. It encodes CASSLLVGTEAFF.

As to this clonotype: A read error may account for a junction end that differs from germline. The J gene is TRBJ2-7, the V gene TRBV11-2; D gene ambiguous. CDR3 length: 12 residues. In germline, CDR1 is SGHAT, CDR2 FQNNGV. The CDR3 loop reads CGSSWKVYEQYF. CDR3 in DNA: TGTGGCAGCAGCTGGAAGGTTTACGAGCAGTACTTC.

This clonotype turned up a few times. The rearrangement links TRBV12-3 or TRBV12-4 to TRBJ2-1; the D gene could be TRBD1 or TRBD2 (5 bases each). The CDR3 runs 14 residues. The V end lost 8 bases, the J end lost 6 bases, and 17 bases lay between the germline ends. In nucleotides, the CDR3 is TGTGCCAGCGGGGCGAGGGAGCTGAGCAATGAGCAGTTCTTC. Its protein is CASGARELSNEQFF.

There are a few counts of this clonotype. The rearrangement uses TRBV12-3 or TRBV12-4 and TRBJ2-5; no firm D call. This CDR3 region has 13 residues. V dropped 6 bases and J dropped 1 base, with 9 bases sitting between them. The CDR3 DNA follows: TGTGCCAGCAGCCGTAATCTCCAAGAGACCCAGTACTTC. Its translation is CASSRNLQETQYF.

This clonotype was recorded a few times. The V gene is TRBV7-2, the J gene TRBJ2-1; 9 nucleotides match TRBD2. V shed 4 bases and J 2 bases; nucleotides not matched to a gene: 9. The CDR3 consists of 17 residues. Per germline, CDR1 SGHTA and CDR2 FQGNSA. CDR3 sequence (DNA): TGTGCCAGCAGCTCGCCACCGAGCGGGAGGACCTACAATGAGCAGTTCTTC. Protein product: CASSSPPSGRTYNEQFF. Based on the CDR3 plus reference TRBV7-2 and TRBJ2-1, the full variable domain is GAGVSQSPSNKVTEKGKDVELRCDPISGHTALYWYRQSLGQGLEFLIYFQGNSAPDKSGLPSDRFSAERTGGSVSTLTIQRTQQEDSAVYLCASSSPPSGRTYNEQFFGPGTRLTVL.

This clonotype was counted only a few times. This chain links TRBV11-3 with TRBJ2-1; D perhaps matches TRBD2 (5 bases). CDR1 SGHNT and CDR2 YENEEA come from the germline V gene. The CDR3 is 15 residues long. The V gene lost 1 base and the J gene lost 13 bases, with 20 bases spanning the gap. The CDR3 sequence is CASSLGVSEWETQFF. CDR3 in DNA: TGTGCCAGCAGCTTAGGGGTATCGGAGTGGGAGACCCAGTTCTTC.

This clonotype is deemed medium-sized. This sequence joins TRBV11-3 and TRBJ2-5, with 8 bases lining up with TRBD1. CDR1 is SGHNT, CDR2 YENEEA, per germline. CDR3 size: 16 residues. Trimming at V came to 5 bases and at J to 5 bases, leaving 13 bases not matched to a gene. The CDR3 sequence is CASSLGHRGEAETQYF. CDR3 coding DNA: TGTGCCAGCAGCCTGGGTCACAGGGGGGAGGCGGAGACCCAGTACTTC.

The chain employs TRBV12-5 and TRBJ2-1; the D is unclear. The CDR3 has 13 amino acids. The V gene's germline CDR1 is LGHNT and CDR2 FRNRAP. Trimming shortened V by 7 bases and J by 1 base, and 8 bases separated the two germline ends. CDR3 loop: CASAPSSYNEQFF. CDR3 bases: TGTGCTAGTGCCCCTTCTTCCTACAATGAGCAGTTCTTC. The whole variable domain, filled in from reference TRBV12-5 and TRBJ2-1, reads DARVTQTPRHKVTEMGQEVTMRCQPILGHNTVFWYRQTMMQGLELLAYFRNRAPLDDSGMPKDRFSAEMPDATLATLKIQPSEPRDSAVYFCASAPSSYNEQFFGPGTRLTVL.

Note on this clonotype: A read error is likely, as this CDR3 ends without the conserved phenylalanine or tryptophan. This chain connects TRBV7-6 to TRBJ2-1; maybe TRBD2 (5 bases). With 5 bases removed from V and 10 bases from J, the gap between germline ends came to 18 bases. CDR1 is SGHVS and CDR2 is FNYEAQ in the germline V gene. This CDR3 has 14 amino acids. Here the CDR3 reads CASSPRTGNYEQFS. The CDR3 DNA follows: TGTGCCAGCAGCCCGCGCACGGGGAACTACGAGCAGTTCTCC.

This clonotype has a handful of counts. J is TRBJ2-6 and V is TRBV6-1; D is perhaps TRBD2 (6 bases). Trimming took off 3 bases at V and 4 bases at J, with 13 bases between the two ends. CDR1 is MNHNS, CDR2 SASEGT, per germline. The CDR3 is made up of 16 amino acids. CDR3 amino acids: CASSDGGISGANVLTF. The DNA of the CDR3 is TGTGCCAGCAGTGATGGGGGGATAAGCGGGGCCAACGTCCTGACTTTC.

This clonotype showed up many times. The chain has TRBV11-3 and TRBJ2-1; TRBD2 is a possible D gene (5 bases). Germline V gives CDR1 SGHNT, CDR2 YENEEA. With 5 bases removed from V and 4 bases from J, the gap between germline ends came to 18 bases. The CDR3 sequence is 16 residues long. The chain's CDR3 is CASSREGTAEYNEQFF. The CDR3 coding sequence is TGTGCCAGCAGCCGAGAGGGCACGGCAGAATACAATGAGCAGTTCTTC.

The chain carries TRBV7-8 and TRBJ2-1, with D tentatively TRBD2 (6 bases). The J call may be in error: the DNA end matches TRBJ2-5 better. The CDR3 consists of 14 residues. Germline V lookup: CDR1 SGHVS, CDR2 FQNEAQ. CDR3 in amino acids: CASSTLTRKETQYF. In nucleotides, the CDR3 is TGTGCCAGCAGCACACTGACTAGGAAGGAGACCCAGTACTTC.

Notes on this clonotype: Germline and junction disagree at one end, which may indicate a read error. The chain joins TRBV11-2 to TRBJ2-3, with 11 bases that match TRBD2. The V gene's germline CDR1 is SGHAT and CDR2 FQNNGV. CDR3 length equals 15 residues. The CDR3 sequence: CASNLAGGPYDTQYF. The CDR3 bases are TGTGCCAGCAACTTAGCGGGAGGGCCTTATGATACGCAGTATTTT.

This clonotype is termed medium-sized. This chain joins TRBV6-1 and TRBJ2-1, with D possibly being TRBD1 or TRBD2 (6 bases each). The CDR3 has 15 amino acids. V shed 6 bases and J shed 6 bases, with 18 bases lying between them. Germline assignment: CDR1 MNHNS and CDR2 SASEGT. CDR3 nucleotide sequence: TGTGCCAGCAGGTATCAACTAGCAGGGGCCAATGAGCAGTTCTTC. It encodes CASRYQLAGANEQFF.

The chain employs TRBV7-2 and TRBJ2-1; 8 nucleotides agree with TRBD2. The junction had 11 bases not matched to a gene; V was cut back by 3 bases and J by 10 bases. This CDR3 comprises 15 residues. Germline lookup yields CDR1 SGHTA and CDR2 FQGNSA. CDR3 bases: TGTGCCAGCAGCTTCGGGGGGGGCCGGAGGGAGGAGCAGTTCTTC. Encoded protein: CASSFGGGRREEQFF.